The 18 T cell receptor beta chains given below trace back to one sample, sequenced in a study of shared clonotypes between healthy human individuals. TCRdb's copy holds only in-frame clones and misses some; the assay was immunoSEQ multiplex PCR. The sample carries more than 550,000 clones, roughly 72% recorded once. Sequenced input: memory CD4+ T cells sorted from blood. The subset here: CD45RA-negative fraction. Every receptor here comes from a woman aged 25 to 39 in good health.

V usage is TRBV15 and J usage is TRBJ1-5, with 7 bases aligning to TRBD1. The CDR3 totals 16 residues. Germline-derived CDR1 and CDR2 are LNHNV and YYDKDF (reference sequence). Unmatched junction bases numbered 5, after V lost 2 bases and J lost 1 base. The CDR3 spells CATSRPTGSSNQPQHF. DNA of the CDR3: TGTGCCACCAGCAGACCGACAGGGAGCAGCAATCAGCCCCAGCATTTT.

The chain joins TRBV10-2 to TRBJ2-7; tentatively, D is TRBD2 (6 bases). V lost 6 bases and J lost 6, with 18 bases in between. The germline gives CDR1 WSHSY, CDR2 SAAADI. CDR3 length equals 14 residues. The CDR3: CASREGSLEPEQYF. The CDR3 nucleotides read TGCGCCAGCAGGGAGGGCAGTTTGGAGCCCGAGCAGTACTTC.

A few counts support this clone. The CDR3 DNA is TGTGCCAGCTCACCCGACCATTACGAGCAGTACTTC. This codes for CASSPDHYEQYF. This chain connects TRBV18 to TRBJ2-7; D not resolved. V was trimmed by 3 bases and J by 4 bases, leaving 7 bases between them. CDR3 length: 12 amino acids. Germline CDR1 and CDR2: KGHSH and LQKENI.

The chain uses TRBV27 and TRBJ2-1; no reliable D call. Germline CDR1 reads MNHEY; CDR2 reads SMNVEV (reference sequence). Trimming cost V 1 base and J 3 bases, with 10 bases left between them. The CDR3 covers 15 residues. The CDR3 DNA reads TGTGCCAGCAGTTTATTTAGACCCAACTACAATGAGCAGTTCTTC. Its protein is CASSLFRPNYNEQFF.

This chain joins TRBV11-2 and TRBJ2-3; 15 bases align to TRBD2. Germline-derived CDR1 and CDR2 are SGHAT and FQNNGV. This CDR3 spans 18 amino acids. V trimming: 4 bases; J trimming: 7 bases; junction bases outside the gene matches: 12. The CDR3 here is CASSSPGLAGGAVHTQYF. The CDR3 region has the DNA TGTGCCAGCAGCTCGCCGGGACTAGCGGGGGGAGCGGTTCATACGCAGTATTTT.

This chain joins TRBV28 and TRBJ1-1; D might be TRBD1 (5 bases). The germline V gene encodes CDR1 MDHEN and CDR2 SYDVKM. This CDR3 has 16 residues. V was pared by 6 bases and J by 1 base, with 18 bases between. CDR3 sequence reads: CASSSYPGRPNTEAFF. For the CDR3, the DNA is TGTGCCAGCAGCTCATATCCGGGACGCCCGAACACTGAAGCTTTCTTT.

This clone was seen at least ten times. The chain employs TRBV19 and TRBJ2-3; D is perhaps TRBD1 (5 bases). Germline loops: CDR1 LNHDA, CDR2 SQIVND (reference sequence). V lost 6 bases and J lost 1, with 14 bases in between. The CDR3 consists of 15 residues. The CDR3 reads CASSRLGQGTDTQYF. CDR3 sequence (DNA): TGTGCCAGTAGCCGCCTTGGACAAGGCACAGATACGCAGTATTTT. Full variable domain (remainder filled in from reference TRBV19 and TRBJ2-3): DGGITQSPKYLFRKEGQNVTLSCEQNLNHDAMYWYRQDPGQGLRLIYYSQIVNDFQKGDIAEGYSVSREKKESFPLTVTSAQKNPTAFYLCASSRLGQGTDTQYFGPGTRLTVL.

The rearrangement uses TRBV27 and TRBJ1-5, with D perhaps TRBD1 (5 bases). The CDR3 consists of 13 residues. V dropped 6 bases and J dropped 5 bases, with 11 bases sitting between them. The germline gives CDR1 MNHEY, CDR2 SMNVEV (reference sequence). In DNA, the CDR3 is TGTGCCAGCAGCCCCCGAGGGGATCAGCCCCAGCATTTT. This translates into CASSPRGDQPQHF.

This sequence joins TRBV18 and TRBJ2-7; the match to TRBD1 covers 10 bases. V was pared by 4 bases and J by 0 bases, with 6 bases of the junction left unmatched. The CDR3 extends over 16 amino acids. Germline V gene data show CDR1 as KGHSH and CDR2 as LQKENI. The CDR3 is CASSRAGTGDSYEQYF. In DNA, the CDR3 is TGTGCCAGCTCACGGGCGGGGACAGGGGACTCCTACGAGCAGTACTTC.

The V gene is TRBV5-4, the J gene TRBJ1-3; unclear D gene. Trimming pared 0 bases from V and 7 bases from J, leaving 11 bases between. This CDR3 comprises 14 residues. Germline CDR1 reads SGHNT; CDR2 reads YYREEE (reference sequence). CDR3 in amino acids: CASSLDVGSNTIYF. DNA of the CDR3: TGTGCCAGCAGCTTGGATGTAGGGAGCAACACCATATATTTT.

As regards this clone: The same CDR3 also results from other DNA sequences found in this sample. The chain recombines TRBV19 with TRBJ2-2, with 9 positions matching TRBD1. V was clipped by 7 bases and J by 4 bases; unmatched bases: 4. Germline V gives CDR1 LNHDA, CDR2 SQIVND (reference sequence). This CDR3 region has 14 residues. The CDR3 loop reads CASMGQGSTGELFF. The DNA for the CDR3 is TGTGCCAGTATGGGACAGGGTTCCACCGGGGAGCTGTTTTTT.

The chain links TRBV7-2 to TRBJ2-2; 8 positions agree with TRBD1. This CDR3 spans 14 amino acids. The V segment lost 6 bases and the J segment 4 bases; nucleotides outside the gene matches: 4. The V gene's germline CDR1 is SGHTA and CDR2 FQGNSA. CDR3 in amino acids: CASRPTGGTGELFF. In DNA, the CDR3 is TGTGCCAGCAGACCTACAGGGGGCACCGGGGAGCTGTTTTTT. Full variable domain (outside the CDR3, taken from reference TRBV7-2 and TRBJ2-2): GAGVSQSPSNKVTEKGKDVELRCDPISGHTALYWYRQSLGQGLEFLIYFQGNSAPDKSGLPSDRFSAERTGGSVSTLTIQRTQQEDSAVYLCASRPTGGTGELFFGEGSRLTVL.

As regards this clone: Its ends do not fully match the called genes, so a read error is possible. The CDR3 sequence is CASRAGTGIYAF. The CDR3 DNA reads as TGTGCCAGCAGGGCCGGGACAGGGATTTATGCCTTC. The chain couples TRBV6-6 to TRBJ1-2, with 9 bases matching TRBD1. Germline CDR1 is MNHNY and CDR2 is SVGAGI (reference sequence). The CDR3 loop spans 12 amino acids.

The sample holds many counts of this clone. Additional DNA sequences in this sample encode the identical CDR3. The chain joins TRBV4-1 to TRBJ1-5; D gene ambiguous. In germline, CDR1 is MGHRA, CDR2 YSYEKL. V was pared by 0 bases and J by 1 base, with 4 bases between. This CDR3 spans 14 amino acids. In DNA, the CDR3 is TGCGCCAGCAGCCAAGAGGAGAGCAATCAGCCCCAGCATTTT. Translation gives CASSQEESNQPQHF.

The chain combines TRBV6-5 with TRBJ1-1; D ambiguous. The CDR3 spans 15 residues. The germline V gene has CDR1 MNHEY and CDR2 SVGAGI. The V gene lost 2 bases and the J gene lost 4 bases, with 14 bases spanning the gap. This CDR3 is CASSYTTGLGTEAFF. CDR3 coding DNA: TGTGCCAGCAGTTACACGACGGGGTTGGGCACTGAAGCTTTCTTT.

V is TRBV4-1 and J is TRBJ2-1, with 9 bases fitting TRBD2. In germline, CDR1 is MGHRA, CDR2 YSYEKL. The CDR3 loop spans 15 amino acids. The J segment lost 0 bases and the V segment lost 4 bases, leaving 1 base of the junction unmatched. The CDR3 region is CASSRSGSSYNEQFF. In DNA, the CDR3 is TGCGCCAGCAGCCGTAGCGGGAGCTCCTACAATGAGCAGTTCTTC.

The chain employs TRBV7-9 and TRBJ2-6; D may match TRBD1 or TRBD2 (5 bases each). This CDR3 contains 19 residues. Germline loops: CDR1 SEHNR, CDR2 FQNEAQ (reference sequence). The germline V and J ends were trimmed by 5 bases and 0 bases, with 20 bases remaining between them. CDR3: CASSPGKRGLFSGANVLTF. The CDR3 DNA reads TGTGCCAGCAGCCCAGGGAAGAGGGGCCTCTTCTCTGGGGCCAACGTCCTGACTTTC.

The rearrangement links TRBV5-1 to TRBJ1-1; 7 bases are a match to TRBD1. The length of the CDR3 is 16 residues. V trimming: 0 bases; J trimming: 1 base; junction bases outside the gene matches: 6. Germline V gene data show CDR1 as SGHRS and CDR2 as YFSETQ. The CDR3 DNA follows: TGCGCCAGCAGCTTGGTCTACAGGGGCGAGAACACTGAAGCTTTCTTT. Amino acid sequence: CASSLVYRGENTEAFF.